This T cell receptor (beta chain) was profiled in a study of blood T cell repertoires in COVID-19. About the study: PBMCs, B-cell-depleted T cells, or T cells were the source of the cDNA or gDNA that made up the material.

Trimming took 5 bases from V and 5 from J, leaving 18 bases between them. The V gene's germline CDR1 is MDHEN and CDR2 SYDVKM. CDR3 length equals 15 residues. Original processing notes: Cell counts per sample came from amplifying reference gene primers. The protocol was immunoSEQ multiplex PCR, while the TCRdb copy is restricted to in-frame clones and leaves out a portion. V, J and clone size are taken as reported in that table, and D and trimming were inferred from the DNA itself. Altogether a few hundred thousand clones are present, over 75% being singletons, with the ten largest covering 2% to 2.5%.

This chain joins TRBV28 and TRBJ1-2; weak D call: TRBD1 (6 bases). Sequencing was performed on peripheral blood. This receptor was taken from a woman in her fifties or sixties with acute or convalescent COVID-19. In DNA, the CDR3 is TGTGCCAGCAGTCCCGCGGGGGCGACGGTTTATGGCTACACCTTC. Its translation is CASSPAGATVYGYTF.